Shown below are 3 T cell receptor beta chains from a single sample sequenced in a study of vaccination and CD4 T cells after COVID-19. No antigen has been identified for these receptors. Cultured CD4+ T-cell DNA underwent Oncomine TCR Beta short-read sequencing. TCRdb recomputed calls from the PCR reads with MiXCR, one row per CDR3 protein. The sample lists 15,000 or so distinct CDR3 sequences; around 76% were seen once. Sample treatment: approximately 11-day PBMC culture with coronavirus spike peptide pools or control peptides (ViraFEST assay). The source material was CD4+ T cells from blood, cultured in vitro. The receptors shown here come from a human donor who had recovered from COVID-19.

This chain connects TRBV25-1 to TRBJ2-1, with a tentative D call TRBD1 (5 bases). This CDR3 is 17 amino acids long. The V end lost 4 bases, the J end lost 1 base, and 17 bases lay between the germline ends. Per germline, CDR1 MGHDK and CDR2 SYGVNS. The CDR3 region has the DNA TGTGCCAGCAGTGCCCCCGTGGGGCATGGGTCCTACAATGAGCAGTTCTTC. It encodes CASSAPVGHGSYNEQFF.

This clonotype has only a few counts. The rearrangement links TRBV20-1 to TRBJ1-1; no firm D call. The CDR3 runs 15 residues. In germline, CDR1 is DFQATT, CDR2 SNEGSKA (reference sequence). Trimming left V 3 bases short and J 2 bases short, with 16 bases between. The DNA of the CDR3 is TGCAGTGCTAGCCGCCAGCCCGGGTCTAACACTGAAGCTTTCTTT. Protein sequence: CSASRQPGSNTEAFF.

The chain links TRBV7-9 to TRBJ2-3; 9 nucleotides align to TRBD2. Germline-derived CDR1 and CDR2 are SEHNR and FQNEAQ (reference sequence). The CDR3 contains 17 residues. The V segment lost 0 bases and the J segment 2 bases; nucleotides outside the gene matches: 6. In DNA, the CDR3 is TGTGCCAGCAGCTTAGCCCCGACTAGCGGAACCACAGATACGCAGTATTTT. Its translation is CASSLAPTSGTTDTQYF. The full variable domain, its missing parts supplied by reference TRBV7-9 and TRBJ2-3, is DTGVSQNPRHKITKRGQNVTFRCDPISEHNRLYWYRQTLGQGPEFLTYFQNEAQLEKSRLLSDRFSAERPKGSFSTLEIQRTEQGDSAMYLCASSLAPTSGTTDTQYFGPGTRLTVL.